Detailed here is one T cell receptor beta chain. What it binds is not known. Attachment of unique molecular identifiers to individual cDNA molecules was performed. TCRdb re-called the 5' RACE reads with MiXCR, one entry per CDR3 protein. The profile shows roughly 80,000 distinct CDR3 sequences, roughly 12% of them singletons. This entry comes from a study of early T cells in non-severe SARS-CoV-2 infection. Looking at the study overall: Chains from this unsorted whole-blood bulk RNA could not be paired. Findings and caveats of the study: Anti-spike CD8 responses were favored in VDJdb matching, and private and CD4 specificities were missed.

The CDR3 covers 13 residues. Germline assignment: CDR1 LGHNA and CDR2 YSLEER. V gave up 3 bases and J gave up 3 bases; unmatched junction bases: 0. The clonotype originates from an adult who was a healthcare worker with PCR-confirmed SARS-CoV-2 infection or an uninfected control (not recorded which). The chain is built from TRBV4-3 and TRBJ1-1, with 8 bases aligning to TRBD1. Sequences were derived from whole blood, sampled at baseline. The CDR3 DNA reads TGCGCCAGCAGCCAGACAGGGGACACTGAAGCTTTCTTT. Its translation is CASSQTGDTEAFF.